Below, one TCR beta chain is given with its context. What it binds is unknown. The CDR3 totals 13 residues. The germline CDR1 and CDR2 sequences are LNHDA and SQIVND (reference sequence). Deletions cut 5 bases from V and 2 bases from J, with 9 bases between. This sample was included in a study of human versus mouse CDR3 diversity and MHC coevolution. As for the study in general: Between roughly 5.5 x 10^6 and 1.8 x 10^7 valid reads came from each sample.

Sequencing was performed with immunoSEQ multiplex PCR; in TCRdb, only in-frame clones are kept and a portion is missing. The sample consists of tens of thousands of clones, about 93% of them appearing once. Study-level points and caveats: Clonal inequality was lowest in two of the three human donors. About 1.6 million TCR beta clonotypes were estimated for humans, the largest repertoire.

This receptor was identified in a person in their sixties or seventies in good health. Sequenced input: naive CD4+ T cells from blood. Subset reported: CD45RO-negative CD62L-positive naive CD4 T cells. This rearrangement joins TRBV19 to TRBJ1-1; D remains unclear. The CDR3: CASSLTSNTEAFF. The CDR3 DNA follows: TGTGCCAGTAGTCTGACAAGTAACACTGAAGCTTTCTTT. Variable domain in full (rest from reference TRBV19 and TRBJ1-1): DGGITQSPKYLFRKEGQNVTLSCEQNLNHDAMYWYRQDPGQGLRLIYYSQIVNDFQKGDIAEGYSVSREKKESFPLTVTSAQKNPTAFYLCASSLTSNTEAFFGQGTRLTVV.